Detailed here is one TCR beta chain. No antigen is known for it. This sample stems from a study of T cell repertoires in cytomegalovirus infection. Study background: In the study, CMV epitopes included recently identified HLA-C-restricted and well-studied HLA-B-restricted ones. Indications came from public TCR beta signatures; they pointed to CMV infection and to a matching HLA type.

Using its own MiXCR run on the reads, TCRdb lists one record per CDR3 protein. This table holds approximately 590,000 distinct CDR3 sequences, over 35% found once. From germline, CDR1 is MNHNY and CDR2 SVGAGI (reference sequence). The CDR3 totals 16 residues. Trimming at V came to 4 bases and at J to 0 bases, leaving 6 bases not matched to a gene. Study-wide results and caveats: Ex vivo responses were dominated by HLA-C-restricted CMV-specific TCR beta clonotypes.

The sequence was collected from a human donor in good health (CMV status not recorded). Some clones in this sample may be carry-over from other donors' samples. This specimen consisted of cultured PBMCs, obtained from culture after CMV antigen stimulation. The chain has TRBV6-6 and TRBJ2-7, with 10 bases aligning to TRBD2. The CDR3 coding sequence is TGTGCCAGCAGTTTAGCGGGGGGCCTTAGCTCCTACGAGCAGTACTTC. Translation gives CASSLAGGLSSYEQYF.